The 24 T cell receptor beta chains below all came from one sample that was sequenced in a study of vaccination effects on CD4 cells after COVID-19. Their antigen targets remain unknown. Repertoires were generated with immunoSEQ multiplex PCR, while TCRdb's copy carries only in-frame clones and drops some. Of approximately 25,000 clones in the sample, over 75% are singletons; the top ten hold around 6.5%. Antigen-specific CD4+ T cell clonotypes were called by their expansion after viral peptide-pool culture in ViraFEST. Isolating CD4+ T cells followed about 11 days of culture. As their vaccination, participants received two doses of either BNT162b2 or mRNA-1273. Material: CD4+ T cells from PBMCs cultured with SARS-CoV-2 spike peptides, obtained after COVID-19 vaccination. The receptors come from a human donor who received a COVID-19 vaccine. Some clones in this sample may be carry-over from other donors' samples.

This clone was seen a handful of times. J is TRBJ1-2 and V is TRBV9, with D unclear. V dropped 3 bases and J dropped 7 bases, with 19 bases sitting between them. The CDR3 runs 15 residues. Looked up from germline, CDR1 is SGDLS and CDR2 is YYNGEE. CDR3 in DNA: TGTGCCAGCAGCGACAACCCTCAAGTATTAATTGGCTACACCTTC. Its translation is CASSDNPQVLIGYTF.

The gene calls are TRBV25-1 and TRBJ1-2; a weak D match, TRBD1 (6 bases). Germline-derived CDR1 and CDR2 are MGHDK and SYGVNS. V gave up 0 bases and J gave up 3 bases, with 11 bases separating them. This CDR3 region has 15 residues. The CDR3 region has the DNA TGTGCCAGCAGTGAATACCGGCAGGGGCACTATGGCTACACCTTC. Amino acid sequence: CASSEYRQGHYGYTF.

The rearrangement links TRBV5-1 to TRBJ2-2; D gene unclear. CDR1 is SGHRS, CDR2 YFSETQ, per germline. Trimming cost V 9 bases and J 6 bases, with 9 bases left between them. The CDR3 consists of 11 residues. Written as DNA, the CDR3 is TGCGCCAACCGGGTGGCCGGGGAGCTGTTTTTT. It translates to CANRVAGELFF.

This clone was observed once. The chain is built from TRBV5-1 and TRBJ2-2, with 9 nucleotides matching TRBD2. With V trimmed by 0 bases and J by 7 bases, 1 base remained unmatched. CDR1 and CDR2 (germline): SGHRS, YFSETQ. CDR3 length equals 14 residues. DNA of the CDR3: TGCGCCAGCAGCTTGGGACTAGCGGTCGGGGAGCTGTTTTTT. Translation: CASSLGLAVGELFF.

This clone showed up just once. The chain uses TRBV24-1 and TRBJ2-1; 12 nucleotides align to TRBD2. The CDR3 has 15 residues. CDR1 KGHDR and CDR2 SFDVKD come from the germline V gene. V lost 4 bases to trimming and J lost 8 bases; unmatched junction nucleotides: 5. CDR3 sequence reads: CATSDPSGGAYEQFF. The CDR3 nucleotides are TGTGCCACCAGTGACCCTAGCGGGGGGGCCTATGAGCAGTTCTTC.

The chain couples TRBV6-6 to TRBJ2-3, with D perhaps matching TRBD2 (6 bases). CDR1 is MNHNY, CDR2 SVGAGI, per germline (reference sequence). This CDR3 spans 14 amino acids. Trimming left V 5 bases short and J 3 bases short, with 12 bases between. DNA of the CDR3: TGTGCCAGCAGTCCGCCGGGAGCGACAGATACGCAGTATTTT. It translates to CASSPPGATDTQYF.

The genes are TRBV5-1 and TRBJ2-1; 7 bases are a match to TRBD1. Looked up from germline, CDR1 is SGHRS and CDR2 is YFSETQ. V lost 0 bases, J lost 6 bases, and 15 bases stayed unmatched. This CDR3 is built from 18 residues. The CDR3 nucleotides read TGCGCCAGCAGCTTGGTAGTGTTGTGGGACAGTCTTTCCAATGAGCAGTTCTTC. It yields the protein CASSLVVLWDSLSNEQFF.

The rearrangement joins TRBV5-1 to TRBJ2-3, with a tentative D call TRBD1 (6 bases). Germline CDR1 is SGHRS and CDR2 is YFSETQ. The CDR3 has 15 residues. The V gene lost 4 bases and the J gene lost 2 bases, with 14 bases spanning the gap. This chain's CDR3 is CASSKGHEITDTQYF. In DNA form, the CDR3 reads TGCGCCAGCAGCAAGGGACACGAAATCACAGATACGCAGTATTTT.

This clone was found a few times. V is TRBV14 and J is TRBJ1-4; 7 bases align to TRBD1. Unmatched junction bases numbered 5, after V lost 5 bases and J lost 2 bases. The CDR3 contains 15 residues. Germline V gene data show CDR1 as SGHDN and CDR2 as FVKESK. CDR3 in DNA: TGTGCCAGCAGCTTTCGACAGGGTACTAATGAAAAACTGTTTTTT. It translates to CASSFRQGTNEKLFF.

This chain joins TRBV6-1 and TRBJ1-6; D not certain. V lost 2 bases, J lost 3 bases, and 11 bases lay in between. Germline loops: CDR1 MNHNS, CDR2 SASEGT. The CDR3 spans 16 residues. The CDR3 nucleotides read TGTGCCAGCAGTGAAATTCGAGTCAGCTATAATTCACCCCTCCACTTT. This encodes CASSEIRVSYNSPLHF.

V is TRBV5-1 and J is TRBJ2-3; weak D call: TRBD2 (5 bases). V lost 4 bases and J lost 3, with 15 bases in between. The CDR3 runs to 15 residues. CDR1 is SGHRS, CDR2 YFSETQ, per germline. DNA for the CDR3: TGCGCCAGCAGCCGCGGATCGGGGAATACAGATACGCAGTATTTT. Residues: CASSRGSGNTDTQYF.

This chain joins TRBV5-1 and TRBJ1-4; D is possibly TRBD1 (6 bases). Trimming removed 0 bases at V and 8 bases at J, with 14 bases between. Germline V CDR1 and CDR2: SGHRS, YFSETQ. This CDR3 comprises 15 residues. CDR3 bases: TGCGCCAGCAGCTTGGACGGGTCGGGGGGCGAAAAACTGTTTTTT. Translating it yields CASSLDGSGGEKLFF. Based on the CDR3 plus reference TRBV5-1 and TRBJ1-4, the full variable domain is KAGVTQTPRYLIKTRGQQVTLSCSPISGHRSVSWYQQTPGQGLQFLFEYFSETQRNKGNFPGRFSGRQFSNSRSEMNVSTLELGDSALYLCASSLDGSGGEKLFFGSGTQLSVL.

This clone came up once. The chain recombines TRBV18 with TRBJ2-3, with a weak D call TRBD2 (7 bases). The V gene lost 2 bases and the J gene lost 3 bases, with 9 bases spanning the gap. This CDR3 comprises 14 residues. Germline V gives CDR1 KGHSH, CDR2 LQKENI. CDR3 sequence: CASSPAGATDTQYF. The CDR3, as DNA: TGTGCCAGCTCACCAGCGGGGGCGACAGATACGCAGTATTTT.

This clone was observed a single time. The chain combines TRBV5-1 with TRBJ2-1; TRBD1 matches at 8 bases. The germline V gene has CDR1 SGHRS and CDR2 YFSETQ. With 7 bases clipped from V and 4 bases from J, the junction kept 7 bases outside the gene matches. This CDR3 is built from 14 residues. CDR3 in DNA: TGCGCCAGCGGATTGGACAGGGTATACAATGAGCAGTTCTTC. Translating gives CASGLDRVYNEQFF.

The V gene is TRBV10-1, the J gene TRBJ2-5, with D perhaps matching TRBD2 (6 bases). Trimming pared 3 bases from V and 5 bases from J, leaving 13 bases between. CDR1 is WNHNN and CDR2 is SYGVQD in the germline V gene (reference sequence). There are 14 residues in the CDR3. CDR3 nucleotides: TGCGCCAGCAGTGACCGGGGCGGGGTCGAGACCCAGTACTTC. Its protein is CASSDRGGVETQYF.

J is TRBJ2-7 and V is TRBV6-5; 9 bases match TRBD1. Germline CDR1 and CDR2: MNHEY and SVGAGI. V shed 5 bases and J 12 bases; nucleotides not matched to a gene: 11. The CDR3 has 13 residues. CDR3 residues: CASSLTGQGIMYV. The DNA for the CDR3 is TGTGCCAGCAGTCTGACAGGACAGGGGATCATGTACGTC.

This sequence joins TRBV27 and TRBJ1-2; D is unresolved. The CDR3 sequence is 13 residues long. Germline loops: CDR1 MNHEY, CDR2 SMNVEV (reference sequence). V dropped 2 bases and J dropped 7 bases, with 11 bases sitting between them. CDR3 in amino acids: CASSLPGLVGYTF. The DNA for the CDR3 is TGTGCCAGCAGTTTACCAGGACTGGTTGGCTACACCTTC.

CDR3 sequence: CSVGDRNEKLFF. In DNA, the CDR3 is TGCAGCGTTGGGGACAGGAATGAAAAACTGTTTTTT. J is TRBJ1-4 and V is TRBV29-1; the match to TRBD1 covers 8 bases. The CDR3 is 12 amino acids. CDR1 is SQVTM and CDR2 is ANQGSEA in the germline V gene. Losses at the gene ends were 4 bases for V and 5 bases for J; bases not matched to a gene: 0.

This rearrangement joins TRBV7-8 to TRBJ2-5, with TRBD1 identical over 7 bases. After removal of 5 bases from V and 3 bases from J, the junction contained 3 bases not matched to a gene. The CDR3 runs to 13 residues. Germline loops: CDR1 SGHVS, CDR2 FQNEAQ. The CDR3 sequence is CASSRGQEETQYF. CDR3 DNA: TGTGCCAGCAGCAGAGGACAGGAAGAGACCCAGTACTTC.

This clone was seen more than once but under ten times. The chain couples TRBV28 to TRBJ1-5; no reliable D call. CDR3 length: 13 amino acids. Germline CDR1 is MDHEN and CDR2 is SYDVKM. V lost 6 bases to trimming and J lost 3 bases, with 9 bases between them. The CDR3 DNA reads as TGTGCCAGCAGCCTCACAGTCAATCAGCCCCAGCATTTT. As protein: CASSLTVNQPQHF.

The V and J genes are TRBV3-1 (or the pseudogene TRBV3-2) and TRBJ1-1; the D gene is possibly TRBD1 (5 bases). V lost 2 bases to trimming and J lost 8 bases, with 12 bases between them. Germline V gene sequence: CDR1 LGHDT, CDR2 YNNKEL (reference sequence). The CDR3 contains 13 residues. This CDR3 is CASSQWGTDEAFF. CDR3 bases: TGTGCCAGCAGCCAATGGGGGACGGACGAAGCTTTCTTT.

The table lists this clone with a count of one. The chain is built from TRBV14 and TRBJ2-3; possibly TRBD2 for D (6 bases). The CDR3 sequence is 15 residues long. Trimming stripped 0 bases from V and 3 bases from J, with 10 bases between. Germline V gives CDR1 SGHDN, CDR2 FVKESK. DNA for the CDR3: TGTGCCAGCAGCCAAGAGCGGGGATGGACAGATACGCAGTATTTT. This codes for CASSQERGWTDTQYF.

The chain recombines TRBV5-1 with TRBJ2-3; possible D gene TRBD2, 7 bases. Trimming stripped 2 bases from V and 4 bases from J, with 14 bases between. CDR1 is SGHRS, CDR2 YFSETQ, per germline. CDR3 length equals 15 residues. DNA of the CDR3: TGCGCCAGCAGCTTTGGGGGCGGGAGCGCAGATACGCAGTATTTT. Residues: CASSFGGGSADTQYF.

The rearrangement joins TRBV19 to TRBJ2-5; no definite D call. Germline loops: CDR1 LNHDA, CDR2 SQIVND (reference sequence). Trimming took off 6 bases at V and 5 bases at J, with 22 bases between the two ends. The CDR3 contains 16 residues. The CDR3 DNA sequence: TGTGCCAGTAGAGCGACGGGTGCTGATCCGGTGGAGACCCAGTACTTC. Amino acids: CASRATGADPVETQYF.